The 30 T cell receptor beta chains listed next were all sequenced from one sample in a study of T cells in localized non-small cell lung cancer. Data came from immunoSEQ multiplex PCR; TCRdb stores just in-frame clones and leaves some out. This table holds 20,000 to 25,000 clones, approximately 91% found once. The specimen was PBMCs, collected before any cancer treatment. These receptors were collected from a man aged 35 to 69 with stage II squamous cell lung carcinoma.

This chain links TRBV19 with TRBJ2-4, with D maybe TRBD1 (6 bases). V was shortened by 9 bases and J by 0 bases, with 12 bases between the two germline ends. Germline V CDR1 and CDR2: LNHDA, SQIVND (reference sequence). The CDR3 covers 14 residues. This CDR3 is CASGQQGAKNIQYF. In DNA, the CDR3 is TGTGCCAGCGGACAACAGGGAGCCAAAAACATTCAGTACTTC.

Only one count was recorded for this clone. CDR3 coding DNA: TGTGCCATCAGTGGGAGGACTAGCGGGGGGAACAATGAGCAGTTCTTC. Protein: CAISGRTSGGNNEQFF. V is TRBV10-3 and J is TRBJ2-1; the match to TRBD2 covers 14 bases. This CDR3 is built from 16 residues. Germline CDR1 is ENHRY and CDR2 is SYGVKD. Germline trimming cut 4 bases from V and 5 bases from J; bases unmatched to any gene: 4.

The chain employs TRBV6-1 and TRBJ2-7; no clear D. The CDR3 covers 15 residues. Germline values: CDR1 MNHNS, CDR2 SASEGT. V was cut by 0 bases and J by 1 base, with 10 bases left in between. This CDR3 reads CASSEAWGLSYEQYF. The CDR3 bases are TGTGCCAGCAGTGAAGCTTGGGGATTGTCCTACGAGCAGTACTTC.

The CDR3 region has the DNA TGTGCCAGCAGCTCGATAGATGGAAACACCATATATTTT. Protein: CASSSIDGNTIYF. This rearrangement joins TRBV5-5 to TRBJ1-3, with D unresolved. The V end lost 3 bases, the J end lost 3 bases, and 7 bases lay between the germline ends. Per the germline V gene, CDR1 is SGHKS and CDR2 is YYEKEE (reference sequence). CDR3 length: 13 residues.

This chain uses TRBV20-1 with TRBJ2-1, with D uncertain. The CDR3 runs 11 residues. Germline lookup yields CDR1 DFQATT and CDR2 SNEGSKA (reference sequence). Deletions cut 1 base from V and 10 bases from J, with 8 bases between. The CDR3 protein is CSARVFIEQFF. The CDR3 nucleotides read TGCAGTGCTAGAGTTTTTATAGAGCAGTTCTTC.

The chain employs TRBV5-1 and TRBJ1-1; D is possibly TRBD1 (5 bases). Trimming stripped 0 bases from V and 2 bases from J, with 14 bases between. CDR1 is SGHRS and CDR2 is YFSETQ in the germline V gene. The CDR3 loop spans 16 amino acids. The CDR3 DNA reads TGCGCCAGCAGCTTGGTGGGACTAACCCTTAACACTGAAGCTTTCTTT. Translating gives CASSLVGLTLNTEAFF.

The chain combines TRBV7-7 with TRBJ2-3; 7 bases are a match to TRBD2. Germline-derived CDR1 and CDR2 are SSHAT and FNYEAQ (reference sequence). V lost 5 bases and J lost 5; bases outside the gene matches: 7. This CDR3 comprises 14 residues. CDR3 nucleotides: TGTGCCAGCAGCACCGGACTAGGCAGAGATACGCAGTATTTT. Protein product: CASSTGLGRDTQYF.

This sequence joins TRBV2 and TRBJ1-1; no definite D call. V was trimmed by 6 bases and J by 9 bases, leaving 8 bases between them. Germline CDR1 is SNHLY and CDR2 is FYNNEI. This CDR3 region has 10 residues. CDR3 sequence: CASSSFQAFF. The CDR3 DNA reads as TGTGCCAGCAGCTCTTTCCAAGCTTTCTTT. The full variable domain, with the rest looked up from reference TRBV2 and TRBJ1-1, is EPEVTQTPSHQVTQMGQEVILRCVPISNHLYFYWYRQILGQKVEFLVSFYNNEISEKSEIFDDQFSVERPDGSNFTLKIRSTKLEDSAMYFCASSSFQAFFGQGTRLTVV.

This chain joins TRBV27 and TRBJ2-2, with D unclear. The CDR3 totals 12 residues. V lost 7 bases to trimming and J lost 3 bases, with 6 bases between them. The germline V gene encodes CDR1 MNHEY and CDR2 SMNVEV (reference sequence). This chain's CDR3 is CASMDDTGELFF. CDR3 bases: TGTGCCAGCATGGATGACACCGGGGAGCTGTTTTTT.

The genes are TRBV29-1 and TRBJ2-3; no clear D. The CDR3 totals 9 residues. V lost 6 bases and J lost 6, with 4 bases in between. CDR1 is SQVTM, CDR2 ANQGSEA, per germline. CDR3 residues: CSVGDTQYF. CDR3 nucleotide sequence: TGCAGCGTGGGGGATACGCAGTATTTT.

This clone was seen only a few times. V is TRBV9 and J is TRBJ2-1, with D possibly being TRBD1 (6 bases). Trimming removed 3 bases from V and 6 bases from J, with 16 bases in between. CDR1 SGDLS and CDR2 YYNGEE come from the germline V gene. The CDR3 spans 15 residues. Here the CDR3 reads CASSARQELSNEQFF. CDR3 DNA: TGTGCCAGCAGCGCACGACAGGAGCTAAGCAATGAGCAGTTCTTC.

The V gene is TRBV10-1, the J gene TRBJ1-4; D remains ambiguous. Trimming stripped 1 base from V and 7 bases from J, with 19 bases between. The CDR3 consists of 17 residues. Germline-derived CDR1 and CDR2 are WNHNN and SYGVQD (reference sequence). CDR3 loop: CASSEFKSPGQREKLFF. The CDR3 coding sequence is TGCGCCAGCAGTGAGTTTAAATCACCGGGCCAACGTGAAAAACTGTTTTTT.

This clone came up a few times. CDR3 loop: CASSLYRQQAFF. In nucleotides, the CDR3 is TGTGCCAGCAGTCTGTATCGACAGCAAGCTTTCTTT. V gene TRBV2 combines with J gene TRBJ1-1; a possible D gene is TRBD1 (5 bases). V lost 5 bases to trimming and J lost 9 bases, with 13 bases between them. Germline assignment: CDR1 SNHLY and CDR2 FYNNEI. The CDR3 has 12 amino acids.

V gene TRBV5-5 combines with J gene TRBJ1-2; 7 nucleotides align to TRBD1. After removal of 1 base from V and 6 bases from J, the junction contained 3 bases not matched to a gene. Germline values: CDR1 SGHKS, CDR2 YYEKEE (reference sequence). CDR3 length equals 13 residues. The CDR3 loop reads CASSLQGDDGYTF. CDR3 in DNA: TGTGCCAGCAGCTTGCAGGGGGACGATGGCTACACCTTC.

The rearrangement uses TRBV11-2 and TRBJ2-1, with 9 bases matching TRBD2. With V trimmed by 2 bases and J by 9 bases, 8 bases remained unmatched. In germline, CDR1 is SGHAT, CDR2 FQNNGV. There are 15 residues in the CDR3. Here the CDR3 DNA reads TGTGCCAGCAGCTTATTTGGGCGGGGGGGCACTGAGCAGTTCTTC. This translates into CASSLFGRGGTEQFF.

Details on this clone: One end of the junction does not line up with germline, which may come from a read error. The V and J genes are TRBV7-9 and TRBJ1-1; D is ambiguous. The CDR3 is 12 residues long. Germline V gene lookup returns CDR1 SEHNR and CDR2 FQNEAQ (reference sequence). CDR3 coding DNA: TGTGCCAGCAGCTCGACTGAGATTGAAGCTTCCTTT. Translating gives CASSSTEIEASF.

V and J are TRBV5-6 and TRBJ2-2; D is perhaps TRBD1 (6 bases). CDR1 and CDR2 (germline): SGHDT, YYEEEE. The CDR3 sequence is 18 residues long. The V and J ends lost 0 bases and 5 bases respectively, with 20 bases between them. DNA of the CDR3: TGTGCCAGCAGCTTGGCACGAACTACAGGGATCGGGACCGGGGAGCTGTTTTTT. It yields the protein CASSLARTTGIGTGELFF. The full variable domain, its missing parts supplied by reference TRBV5-6 and TRBJ2-2, is DAGVTQSPTHLIKTRGQQVTLRCSPKSGHDTVSWYQQALGQGPQFIFQYYEEEERQRGNFPDRFSGHQFPNYSSELNVNALLLGDSALYLCASSLARTTGIGTGELFFGEGSRLTVL.

The chain combines TRBV30 with TRBJ1-2; D may be TRBD1 (6 bases). The ends were cut back, 3 bases at V and 3 bases at J, with 11 bases in the middle. This CDR3 spans 13 amino acids. CDR1 and CDR2 (germline): GTSNPN, SVGIG (reference sequence). The CDR3, as DNA: TGTGCCTGGAGGGTACAGGGACACTATGGCTACACCTTC. It is translated as CAWRVQGHYGYTF.

The rearrangement uses TRBV4-1 and TRBJ2-2, with D tentatively TRBD1 or TRBD2 (6 bases each). The germline V and J ends were trimmed by 6 bases and 8 bases, with 25 bases remaining between them. CDR1 MGHRA and CDR2 YSYEKL come from the germline V gene. This CDR3 is built from 17 residues. In DNA form, the CDR3 reads TGCGCCAGCAGACCGACAGCCACGATCGGGGGCCGGGGGGAGCTGTTTTTT. Residues: CASRPTATIGGRGELFF.

The chain has TRBV7-9 and TRBJ1-2; D uncertain. The CDR3 is made up of 16 amino acids. V was trimmed by 5 bases and J by 7 bases, leaving 23 bases between them. Germline V gene data show CDR1 as SEHNR and CDR2 as FQNEAQ (reference sequence). This CDR3 reads CASSPWGGQSLRGYTF. The CDR3 nucleotides read TGTGCCAGCAGCCCGTGGGGAGGTCAGAGCCTGCGTGGCTACACCTTC.

The chain employs TRBV5-1 and TRBJ2-7; D perhaps matches TRBD2 (5 bases). CDR1 and CDR2 from the germline V gene are SGHRS and YFSETQ. The CDR3 totals 15 residues. With 2 bases removed from V and 4 bases from J, the gap between germline ends came to 16 bases. The CDR3 DNA reads TGCGCCAGCAGCTTTCTTTCAGGAGGAGAGTACGAGCAGTACTTC. Translated: CASSFLSGGEYEQYF.

This clone has just a few counts. The V gene is TRBV27, the J gene TRBJ2-5; unclear D gene. From germline, CDR1 is MNHEY and CDR2 SMNVEV (reference sequence). V lost 2 bases, J lost 5 bases, and 3 bases lay in between. The CDR3 length is 11 residues. DNA of the CDR3: TGTGCCAGCAGTTTAGGGGAGACCCAGTACTTC. Protein: CASSLGETQYF.

This clone was seen just once. The V gene is TRBV29-1, the J gene TRBJ1-1; no definite D call. The ends were cut back, 7 bases at V and 6 bases at J, with 21 bases in the middle. Germline V CDR1 and CDR2: SQVTM, ANQGSEA. The CDR3 runs to 14 residues. The CDR3 spells CSAVGTEYLAEAFF. Written as DNA, the CDR3 is TGCAGCGCCGTTGGAACCGAGTACCTAGCTGAAGCTTTCTTT.

This chain joins TRBV13 and TRBJ2-1; 10 bases match TRBD2. Germline V gene sequence: CDR1 PRHDT, CDR2 FYEKMQ (reference sequence). V shed 3 bases and J 4 bases; nucleotides not matched to a gene: 3. This CDR3 is built from 15 residues. CDR3 in amino acids: CASSFPSGGYNEQFF. Written as DNA, the CDR3 is TGTGCCAGCAGCTTCCCTAGCGGGGGTTACAATGAGCAGTTCTTC.

The V and J genes are TRBV4-1 and TRBJ2-5; possibly TRBD1 for D (6 bases). Germline values: CDR1 MGHRA, CDR2 YSYEKL. The V end lost 4 bases, the J end lost 1 base, and 19 bases lay between the germline ends. This CDR3 is 17 amino acids long. The CDR3 region has the DNA TGCGCCAGCAGCCTCGAAGGGTTGACAGGCTCCCAAGAGACCCAGTACTTC. It is translated as CASSLEGLTGSQETQYF.

V usage is TRBV19 and J usage is TRBJ2-2; either TRBD1 or TRBD2 may fit D (5 bases each). The CDR3 sequence is 14 residues long. Trimming took off 6 bases at V and 5 bases at J, with 13 bases between the two ends. Germline loops: CDR1 LNHDA, CDR2 SQIVND (reference sequence). This CDR3 is CASSWDLATGELFF. The CDR3 bases are TGTGCCAGTAGCTGGGACCTGGCGACCGGGGAGCTGTTTTTT.

The V and J genes are TRBV18 and TRBJ1-1, with D unclear. CDR1 KGHSH and CDR2 LQKENI come from the germline V gene. V was pared by 1 base and J by 5 bases, with 8 bases between. The CDR3 covers 13 residues. The CDR3 sequence is CASSPLGETEAFF. The DNA for the CDR3 is TGTGCCAGCTCACCACTAGGAGAGACTGAAGCTTTCTTT.

The genes are TRBV19 and TRBJ2-4; 7 positions match TRBD1. This CDR3 spans 13 amino acids. In germline, CDR1 is LNHDA, CDR2 SQIVND (reference sequence). V lost 10 bases, J lost 3 bases, and 6 bases stayed unmatched. The CDR3 DNA follows: TGTGCCATCAGGGACAGCGGCAAAAACATTCAGTACTTC. Residues: CAIRDSGKNIQYF.

V usage is TRBV28 and J usage is TRBJ2-7; 7 nucleotides match TRBD1. CDR3 length: 15 amino acids. Germline V lookup: CDR1 MDHEN, CDR2 SYDVKM. J gave up 2 bases and V 3 bases, and 7 bases lay outside the gene matches. CDR3 in amino acids: CASSFLRQGTYEQYF. The CDR3 DNA sequence: TGTGCCAGCAGTTTCCTTCGACAGGGAACCTACGAGCAGTACTTC.

This chain connects TRBV9 to TRBJ1-6; D is unclear. The germline gives CDR1 SGDLS, CDR2 YYNGEE. Trimming took off 0 bases at V and 7 bases at J, with 11 bases between the two ends. The CDR3 has 15 amino acids. The DNA of the CDR3 is TGTGCCAGCAGCGTAGGCCCGTTGGGGAATTCACCCCTCCACTTT. Translation gives CASSVGPLGNSPLHF.